Listed below are T cell receptor beta chains from one sample, sequenced in a study of blood T cell repertoires in COVID-19. Clones were sequenced by immunoSEQ multiplex PCR, and TCRdb holds only the in-frame ones, with some missing. The sample has over 150,000 clones; 94% are singletons. Sequencing input: peripheral blood. These TCRs come from a young man with COVID-19, enrolled during active disease. CDR3s include the opening cysteine and the closing phenylalanine or tryptophan. D genes are given only for firm matches. Some rows have no size entry. The others give once, few or many, or a class for an expanded clone.

D: -; J: TRBJ1-2; V: TRBV29-1; size: -; CDR3: CSAGSGDGYTF; DNA: TGCAGCGCTGGATCGGGGGATGGCTACACCTTC
D: TRBD2; J: TRBJ2-3; V: TRBV3-1/TRBV3-2; size: -; CDR3: CASSLGLAGTDTQYF; DNA: TGTGCCAGCAGCCTGGGACTAGCAGGCACAGATACGCAGTATTTT
D: -; J: TRBJ1-2; V: TRBV28; size: -; CDR3: CASSLQSPGGYTF; DNA: TGTGCCAGCAGCCTTCAGTCCCCGGGTGGCTACACCTTC
D: -; J: TRBJ1-1; V: TRBV29-1; size: -; CDR3: CSGKTDRWAFF; DNA: TGCAGCGGGAAAACCGACAGGTGGGCTTTCTTT
D: TRBD1; J: TRBJ1-4; V: TRBV6-5; size: -; CDR3: CASSLQGQVYEKLFF; DNA: TGTGCCAGCAGTCTCCAGGGACAGGTTTATGAAAAACTGTTTTTT
D: -; J: TRBJ2-3; V: TRBV4-1; size: once; CDR3: CASSQLQITTDTQYF; DNA: TGCGCCAGCAGCCAACTACAGATAACCACAGATACGCAGTATTTT
D: -; J: TRBJ2-1; V: TRBV11-1; size: -; CDR3: CASSPRGSSSYNEQFF; DNA: TGTGCCAGCAGCCCCCGAGGGAGCAGCTCCTACAATGAGCAGTTCTTC
D: -; J: TRBJ1-1; V: TRBV30; size: -; CDR3: CAWSRVAEAFF; DNA: TGTGCCTGGAGTCGGGTGGCTGAAGCTTTCTTT
D: -; J: TRBJ2-5; V: TRBV7-3; size: -; CDR3: CASSLTFKETQYF; DNA: TGTGCCAGCAGCTTAACGTTCAAAGAGACCCAGTACTTC
D: -; J: TRBJ2-5; V: TRBV12-5; size: -; CDR3: CASSTGGPSPPGETQYF; DNA: TGTGCTAGCTCCACGGGGGGCCCCTCACCCCCGGGGGAGACCCAGTACTTC
D: -; J: TRBJ1-1; V: TRBV19; size: once; CDR3: CASRLDRIASNTEAFF; DNA: TGTGCCAGTAGACTCGACAGGATTGCTTCGAACACTGAAGCTTTCTTT
D: -; J: TRBJ1-4; V: TRBV6-5; size: -; CDR3: CASSLAGSNEKLFF; DNA: TGTGCCAGCAGTCTAGCCGGCTCGAATGAAAAACTGTTTTTT
D: -; J: TRBJ2-2; V: TRBV24-1; size: -; CDR3: CATSDRGNGELFF; DNA: TGTGCCACCAGTGATCGGGGAAACGGGGAGCTGTTTTTT
D: -; J: TRBJ1-3; V: TRBV10-3; size: -; CDR3: CAISGIRGSGNTIYF; DNA: TGTGCCATCAGTGGAATACGGGGGTCTGGAAACACCATATATTTT
D: TRBD1; J: TRBJ1-5; V: TRBV19; size: -; CDR3: CASSIAQGRQPQHF; DNA: TGTGCCAGTAGTATAGCACAGGGGCGTCAGCCCCAGCATTTT
D: TRBD2; J: TRBJ2-1; V: TRBV5-1; size: once; CDR3: CASSYSSGVNEQFF; DNA: TGCGCCAGCAGCTACTCTAGCGGGGTCAATGAGCAGTTCTTC
D: -; J: TRBJ1-5; V: TRBV6-1; size: -; CDR3: CASSDSYSNQPQHF; DNA: TGTGCCAGCAGTGACAGTTATAGCAATCAGCCCCAGCATTTT
D: TRBD1; J: TRBJ1-3; V: TRBV7-9; size: few; CDR3: CASSPDRAGNTIYF; DNA: TGTGCCAGCAGCCCGGACAGGGCTGGAAACACCATATATTTT
D: TRBD1; J: TRBJ1-5; V: TRBV28; size: -; CDR3: CASRTGPRQPQHF; DNA: TGTGCCAGCAGGACAGGGCCGCGACAGCCCCAGCATTTT
D: -; J: TRBJ1-4; V: TRBV7-6; size: -; CDR3: CASSLGGGRQEKLFF; DNA: TGTGCCAGCAGCTTAGGGGGGGGCCGGCAAGAAAAACTGTTTTTT
D: -; J: TRBJ1-3; V: TRBV6-1; size: -; CDR3: CASSEGNSGNTIYF; DNA: TGTGCCAGCAGTGAGGGCAACTCTGGAAACACCATATATTTT
D: -; J: TRBJ1-4; V: TRBV5-1; size: -; CDR3: CASSFKQFNEKLFF; DNA: TGCGCCAGCAGCTTTAAACAGTTTAATGAAAAACTGTTTTTT
D: -; J: TRBJ1-4; V: TRBV19; size: few; CDR3: CASSGTTRNEKLFF; DNA: TGTGCCAGTAGTGGGACAACGCGAAATGAAAAACTGTTTTTT
D: TRBD1; J: TRBJ2-2; V: TRBV27; size: once; CDR3: CASSSLMGDRGNLNTGELFF; DNA: TGTGCCAGCAGTTCCCTGATGGGGGACAGGGGAAATCTGAACACCGGGGAGCTGTTTTTT
D: -; J: TRBJ2-2; V: TRBV5-6; size: -; CDR3: CASGTGTFNTGELFF; DNA: TGTGCCAGCGGAACCGGGACTTTTAACACCGGGGAGCTGTTTTTT
D: -; J: TRBJ2-1; V: TRBV3-1/TRBV3-2; size: once; CDR3: CASSRLLSLYNEQFF; DNA: TGTGCCAGCAGCCGGTTGCTATCGCTCTACAATGAGCAGTTCTTC
D: -; J: TRBJ1-4; V: TRBV2; size: -; CDR3: CASSVPENEKLFF; DNA: TGTGCCAGCAGTGTGCCGGAGAATGAAAAACTGTTTTTT
D: -; J: TRBJ2-2; V: TRBV4-1; size: -; CDR3: CASSQDNTGELFF; DNA: TGCGCCAGCAGCCAAGATAATACCGGGGAGCTGTTTTTT
D: TRBD1; J: TRBJ2-3; V: TRBV5-1; size: once; CDR3: CASSLETGGPDTQYF; DNA: TGCGCCAGCAGCTTGGAAACAGGGGGCCCAGATACGCAGTATTTT
D: -; J: TRBJ1-2; V: TRBV5-1; size: -; CDR3: CASSPGAQGRGYTF; DNA: TGCGCCAGCAGCCCTGGGGCGCAGGGGCGCGGCTACACCTTC
D: -; J: TRBJ1-1; V: TRBV4-1; size: -; CDR3: CASSQAYRDGTEAFF; DNA: TGCGCCAGCAGCCAAGCGTACAGGGACGGCACTGAAGCTTTCTTT
D: -; J: TRBJ2-7; V: TRBV9; size: -; CDR3: CASSVADSYEQYF; DNA: TGTGCCAGCAGCGTGGCAGACTCCTACGAGCAGTACTTC
D: -; J: TRBJ2-7; V: TRBV11-3; size: -; CDR3: CASSYPGSYEQYF; DNA: TGTGCCAGCAGCTACCCCGGCTCCTACGAGCAGTACTTC
D: -; J: TRBJ2-3; V: TRBV27; size: -; CDR3: CASSLTLGVAATDTQYF; DNA: TGTGCCAGCAGCTTAACCTTAGGGGTAGCGGCCACAGATACGCAGTATTTT
D: -; J: TRBJ2-7; V: TRBV5-1; size: -; CDR3: CASSLAGITYEQYF; DNA: TGCGCCAGCAGCTTGGCAGGAATTACCTACGAGCAGTACTTC
D: -; J: TRBJ1-2; V: TRBV7-3; size: -; CDR3: CASSLDGRDYGYTF; DNA: TGTGCCAGCAGCTTAGATGGCAGGGACTATGGCTACACCTTC
D: TRBD1; J: TRBJ1-5; V: TRBV4-1; size: -; CDR3: CASSQVSRGGTGYSNQPQHF; DNA: TGCGCCAGCAGCCAAGTGTCCCGGGGAGGGACAGGATATAGCAATCAGCCCCAGCATTTT
D: TRBD1; J: TRBJ1-4; V: TRBV2; size: -; CDR3: CATKGAVLNEKLFF; DNA: TGTGCCACCAAGGGGGCAGTTCTTAATGAAAAACTGTTTTTT
D: TRBD1; J: TRBJ1-5; V: TRBV19; size: few; CDR3: CASSPRLGQVVSNQPQHF; DNA: TGTGCCAGTAGTCCCCGTTTAGGACAGGTAGTATCGAATCAGCCCCAGCATTTT
D: TRBD2; J: TRBJ2-6; V: TRBV5-4; size: -; CDR3: CASSSGGLAGANVLTF; DNA: TGTGCCAGCAGCTCCGGGGGGTTAGCTGGGGCCAACGTCCTGACTTTC
D: TRBD2; J: TRBJ2-1; V: TRBV11-2; size: -; CDR3: CASSPGLAGITWQFF; DNA: TGTGCCAGCAGCCCGGGACTAGCGGGGATAACGTGGCAGTTCTTC
D: TRBD1; J: TRBJ1-3; V: TRBV7-9; size: once; CDR3: CASSDPETGAGNTIYF; DNA: TGTGCCAGCAGCGATCCTGAGACAGGGGCTGGAAACACCATATATTTT
D: TRBD1; J: TRBJ2-5; V: TRBV6-5; size: -; CDR3: CASSWTGGAGETQYF; DNA: TGTGCCAGCAGTTGGACAGGGGGCGCGGGAGAGACCCAGTACTTC
D: TRBD1; J: TRBJ1-2; V: TRBV5-5; size: -; CDR3: CASSLMQGGNYGYTF; DNA: TGTGCCAGCAGCTTGATGCAGGGGGGTAACTATGGCTACACCTTC
D: -; J: TRBJ1-2; V: TRBV10-2; size: -; CDR3: CASSAANYGYTF; DNA: TGCGCCAGCAGTGCAGCTAACTATGGCTACACCTTC
D: -; J: TRBJ2-3; V: TRBV5-1; size: once; CDR3: CASSGGATTSTDTQYF; DNA: TGCGCCAGCAGCGGAGGGGCGACAACTAGCACAGATACGCAGTATTTT
D: TRBD1; J: TRBJ2-5; V: TRBV6-5; size: -; CDR3: CASRQGPFQETQYF; DNA: TGTGCCAGCCGACAGGGGCCCTTCCAAGAGACCCAGTACTTC
D: -; J: TRBJ1-6; V: TRBV11-2; size: -; CDR3: CASSPGGLESPLHF; DNA: TGTGCCAGCAGCCCCGGGGGGCTGGAGTCACCCCTCCACTTT
D: TRBD1; J: TRBJ2-2; V: TRBV2; size: once; CDR3: CASTATTGGGLTGELFF; DNA: TGTGCCAGCACCGCGACCACAGGGGGCGGGTTGACCGGGGAGCTGTTTTTT
D: TRBD1; J: TRBJ2-7; V: TRBV7-9; size: once; CDR3: CASSFELQGADEQYF; DNA: TGTGCCAGCAGCTTCGAACTACAGGGGGCAGACGAGCAGTACTTC
D: TRBD1; J: TRBJ2-7; V: TRBV19; size: -; CDR3: CASSIGGTAIVYEQYF; DNA: TGTGCCAGTAGTATAGGAGGGACAGCAATAGTCTACGAGCAGTACTTC